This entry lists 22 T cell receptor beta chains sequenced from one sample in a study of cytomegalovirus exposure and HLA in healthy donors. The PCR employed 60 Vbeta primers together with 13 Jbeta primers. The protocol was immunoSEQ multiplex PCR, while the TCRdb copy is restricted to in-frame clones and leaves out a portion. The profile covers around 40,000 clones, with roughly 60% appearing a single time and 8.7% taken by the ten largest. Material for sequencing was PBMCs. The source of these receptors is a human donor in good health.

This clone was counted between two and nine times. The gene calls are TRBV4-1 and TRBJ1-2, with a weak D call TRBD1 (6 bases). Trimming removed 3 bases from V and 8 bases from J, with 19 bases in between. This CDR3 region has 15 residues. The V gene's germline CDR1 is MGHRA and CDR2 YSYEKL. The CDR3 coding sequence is TGCGCCAGCAGCCAGAGCCTGGTACAGGGTTTGGGCTACACCTTC. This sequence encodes CASSQSLVQGLGYTF.

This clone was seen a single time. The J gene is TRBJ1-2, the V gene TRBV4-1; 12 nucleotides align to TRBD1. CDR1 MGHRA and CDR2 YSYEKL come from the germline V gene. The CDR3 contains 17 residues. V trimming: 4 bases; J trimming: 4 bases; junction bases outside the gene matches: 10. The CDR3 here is CASSPGKGQGAVYGYTF. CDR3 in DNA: TGCGCCAGCAGCCCGGGAAAGGGACAGGGGGCCGTCTATGGCTACACCTTC.

For the CDR3, the DNA is TGTGCCAGTAGTGGGGCAGGCAATCAGCCCCAGCATTTT. Protein: CASSGAGNQPQHF. V is TRBV19 and J is TRBJ1-5, with D possibly being TRBD1 (5 bases). V lost 5 bases, J lost 2 bases, and 7 bases lay in between. Germline-derived CDR1 and CDR2 are LNHDA and SQIVND (reference sequence). The CDR3 is 13 residues long.

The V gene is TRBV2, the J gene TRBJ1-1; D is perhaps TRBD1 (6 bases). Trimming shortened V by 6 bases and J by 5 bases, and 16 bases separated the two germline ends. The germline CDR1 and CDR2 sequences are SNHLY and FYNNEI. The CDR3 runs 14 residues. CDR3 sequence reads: CASRFSTGYTEAFF. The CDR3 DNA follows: TGTGCCAGCAGATTCTCTACAGGGTATACTGAAGCTTTCTTT.

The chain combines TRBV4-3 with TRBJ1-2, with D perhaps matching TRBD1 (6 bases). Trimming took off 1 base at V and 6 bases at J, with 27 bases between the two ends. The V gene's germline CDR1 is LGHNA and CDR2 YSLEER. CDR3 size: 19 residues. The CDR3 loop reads CASSQGFGSFSSQGHGYTF. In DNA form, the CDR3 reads TGCGCCAGCAGCCAAGGTTTCGGCAGTTTTTCCTCTCAGGGGCATGGCTACACCTTC.

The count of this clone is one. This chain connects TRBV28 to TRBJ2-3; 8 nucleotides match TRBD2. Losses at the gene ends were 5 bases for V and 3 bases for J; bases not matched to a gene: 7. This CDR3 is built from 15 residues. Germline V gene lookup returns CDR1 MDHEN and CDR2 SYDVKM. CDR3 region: CASSRPGLGTDTQYF. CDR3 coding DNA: TGTGCCAGCAGTCGACCGGGACTAGGAACAGATACGCAGTATTTT.

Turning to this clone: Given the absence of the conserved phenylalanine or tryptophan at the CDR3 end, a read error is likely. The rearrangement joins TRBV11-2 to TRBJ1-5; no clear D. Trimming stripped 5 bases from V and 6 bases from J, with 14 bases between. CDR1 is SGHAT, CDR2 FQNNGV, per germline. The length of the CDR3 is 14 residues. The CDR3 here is CASSPSGGGQPQHV. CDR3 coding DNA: TGTGCCAGCAGCCCCTCCGGAGGCGGTCAGCCCCAGCATGTT.

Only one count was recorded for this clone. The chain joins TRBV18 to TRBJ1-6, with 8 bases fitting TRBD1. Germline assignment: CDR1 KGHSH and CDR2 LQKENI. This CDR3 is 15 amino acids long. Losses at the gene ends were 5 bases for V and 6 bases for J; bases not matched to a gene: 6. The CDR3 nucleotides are TGTGCCAGCTCAAAGACAGGGGTCTTTAATTCACCCCTCCACTTT. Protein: CASSKTGVFNSPLHF.

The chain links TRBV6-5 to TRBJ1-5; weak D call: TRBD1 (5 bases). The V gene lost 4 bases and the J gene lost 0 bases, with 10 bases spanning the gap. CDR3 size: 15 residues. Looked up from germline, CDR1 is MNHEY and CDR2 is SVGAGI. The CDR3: CASSLGGNSNQPQHF. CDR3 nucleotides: TGTGCCAGCAGTTTGGGGGGGAATAGCAATCAGCCCCAGCATTTT.

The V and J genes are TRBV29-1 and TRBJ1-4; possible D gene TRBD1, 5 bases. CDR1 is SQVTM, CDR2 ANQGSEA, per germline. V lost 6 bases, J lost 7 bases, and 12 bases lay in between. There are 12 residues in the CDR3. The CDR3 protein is CSVGLGGEKLFF. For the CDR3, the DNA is TGCAGCGTGGGACTGGGGGGTGAAAAACTGTTTTTT.

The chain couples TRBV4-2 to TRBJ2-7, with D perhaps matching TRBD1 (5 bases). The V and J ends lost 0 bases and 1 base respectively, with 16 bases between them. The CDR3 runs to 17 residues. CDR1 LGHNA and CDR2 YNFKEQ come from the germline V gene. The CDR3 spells CASSQEVVTVMSYEQYF. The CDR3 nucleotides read TGTGCCAGCAGCCAAGAGGTTGTGACAGTCATGTCCTACGAGCAGTACTTC.

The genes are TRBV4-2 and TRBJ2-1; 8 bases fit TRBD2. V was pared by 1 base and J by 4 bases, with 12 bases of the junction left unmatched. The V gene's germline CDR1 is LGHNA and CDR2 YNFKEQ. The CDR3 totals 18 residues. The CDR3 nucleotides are TGTGCCAGCAGCCAAGCCTCTCAGGCGGGGGGTTCATACAATGAGCAGTTCTTC. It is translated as CASSQASQAGGSYNEQFF.

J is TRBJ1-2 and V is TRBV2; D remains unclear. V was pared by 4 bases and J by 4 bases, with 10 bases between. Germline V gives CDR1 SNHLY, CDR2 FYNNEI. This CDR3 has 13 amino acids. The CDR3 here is CASSALAGYGYTF. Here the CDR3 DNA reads TGTGCCAGCAGTGCCCTCGCAGGCTATGGCTACACCTTC.

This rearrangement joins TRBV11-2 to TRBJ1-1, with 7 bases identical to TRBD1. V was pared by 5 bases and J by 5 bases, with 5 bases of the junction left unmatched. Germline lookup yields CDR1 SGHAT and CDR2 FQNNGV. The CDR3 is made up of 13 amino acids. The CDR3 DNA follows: TGTGCCAGCAGCCTCGACAGGGATACTGAAGCTTTCTTT. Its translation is CASSLDRDTEAFF.

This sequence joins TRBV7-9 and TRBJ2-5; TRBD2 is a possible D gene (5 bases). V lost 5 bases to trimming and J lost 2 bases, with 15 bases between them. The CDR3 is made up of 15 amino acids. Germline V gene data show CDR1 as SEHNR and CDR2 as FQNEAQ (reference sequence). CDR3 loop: CASSPGNSGQETQYF. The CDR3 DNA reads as TGTGCCAGCAGCCCGGGTAACAGCGGACAAGAGACCCAGTACTTC.

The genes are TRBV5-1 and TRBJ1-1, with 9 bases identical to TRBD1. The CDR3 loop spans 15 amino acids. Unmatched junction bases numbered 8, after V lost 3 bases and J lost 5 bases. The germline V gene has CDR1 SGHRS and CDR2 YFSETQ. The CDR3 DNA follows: TGCGCCAGCAGCTGGGGGGGACAGGGATCGACTGAAGCTTTCTTT. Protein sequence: CASSWGGQGSTEAFF. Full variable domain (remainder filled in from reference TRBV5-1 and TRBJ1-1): KAGVTQTPRYLIKTRGQQVTLSCSPISGHRSVSWYQQTPGQGLQFLFEYFSETQRNKGNFPGRFSGRQFSNSRSEMNVSTLELGDSALYLCASSWGGQGSTEAFFGQGTRLTVV.

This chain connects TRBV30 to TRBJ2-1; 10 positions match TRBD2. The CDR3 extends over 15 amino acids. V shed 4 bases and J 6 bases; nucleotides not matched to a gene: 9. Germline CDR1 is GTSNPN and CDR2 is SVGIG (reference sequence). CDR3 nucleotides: TGTGCCTGGATGGCCGGGACTAGCGTTCTCAATGAGCAGTTCTTC. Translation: CAWMAGTSVLNEQFF.

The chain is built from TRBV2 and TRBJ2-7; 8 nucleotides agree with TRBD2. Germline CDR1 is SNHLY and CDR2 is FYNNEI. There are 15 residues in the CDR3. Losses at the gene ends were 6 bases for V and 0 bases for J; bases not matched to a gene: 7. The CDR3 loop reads CASRILAALSYEQYF. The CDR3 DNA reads TGTGCCAGCAGGATACTAGCGGCGCTCTCCTACGAGCAGTACTTC.

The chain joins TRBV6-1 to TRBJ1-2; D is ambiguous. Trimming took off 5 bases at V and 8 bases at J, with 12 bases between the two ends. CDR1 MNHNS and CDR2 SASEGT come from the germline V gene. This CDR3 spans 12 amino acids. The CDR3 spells CASSPLKRGYTF. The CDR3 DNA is TGTGCCAGCAGTCCCTTGAAGCGGGGCTACACCTTC.

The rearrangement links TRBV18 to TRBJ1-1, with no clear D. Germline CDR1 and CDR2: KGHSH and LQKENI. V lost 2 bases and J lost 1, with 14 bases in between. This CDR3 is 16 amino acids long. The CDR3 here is CASSPSWATQNTEAFF. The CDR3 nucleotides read TGTGCCAGCTCACCAAGCTGGGCCACCCAGAACACTGAAGCTTTCTTT.

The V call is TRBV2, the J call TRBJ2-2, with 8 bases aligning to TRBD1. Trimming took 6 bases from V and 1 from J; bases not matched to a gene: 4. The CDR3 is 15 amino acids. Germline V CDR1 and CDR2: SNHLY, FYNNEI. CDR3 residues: CASRGTGRNTGELFF. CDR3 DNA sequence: TGTGCCAGCAGGGGGACAGGCCGGAACACCGGGGAGCTGTTTTTT.

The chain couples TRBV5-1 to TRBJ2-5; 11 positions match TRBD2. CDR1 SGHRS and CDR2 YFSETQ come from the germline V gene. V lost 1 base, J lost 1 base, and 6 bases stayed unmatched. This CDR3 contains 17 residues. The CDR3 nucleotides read TGCGCCAGCAGCTTGAGACTAGCGGGGACCCGCCAAGAGACCCAGTACTTC. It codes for CASSLRLAGTRQETQYF.